Listed here is a single T cell receptor (beta chain). This clonotype was detected ten times or more. No antigen is known for it. No clone much larger than this one lies a single base away; base qualities are absent. This sample is drawn from a study of human T cells and chemical hapten exposure (dated by TCRdb to the early 2020s). Looking at the study overall: The libraries were sequenced as a pool, and the TCR yield per sample differed mostly because of small variations in library volumes within the pool. The study tracked peripheral blood TCR repertoire changes in vivo during primary and secondary sensitization to the hapten diphenylcyclopropenone (DPC) in alopecia patients. Each blood RNA sample was used to sequence both TCR alpha and TCR beta chains. The research as a whole found: DPC sensitization did not change the number of TCRs with a frequency above 1 in 1000, and there was no evidence of changes in global repertoire structure. Repeated subsampling changed both the strength of the expansion versus patch-test correlation and the threshold at which that correlation became significant.

The library came from RACE. The sequencer listed for this sample is NextSeq 500. During library preparation, unique molecular identifiers were attached to individual cDNA molecules so that TCRs could be counted quantitatively and reproducibly. In the paper's pipeline: Samples had a median of 95,638 TCRs, with a range from about 23,224 to 700,000. V, J and CDR3 annotation of the TCR reads was carried out using the Decombinator software suite. Every sample was subsampled to the same number of TCRs (28,000) for the PS versus PT1 abundance plots. TCRs were defined as expanded if absent before sensitization and observed at least eight times at the 2-week time point. TCRdb took the public reads, trimmed them with fastp at Q25, ran MiXCR for clone calling and kept in-frame beta chains. Every distinct CDR3 protein forms one entry, paired with its most common genes and DNA. It is TCRdb's table, rather than the study itself, that gives the V and J calls and clone size. This sample comprises 25,000 to 35,000 distinct CDR3 sequences, around 7.4% of them detected only once. Roughly 9.2% of the sample is in the top ten clones.

For CDR1 and CDR2, the germline V gene lists MNHEY and SVGAGI. V has 2 bases trimmed and J has 2 bases trimmed; junction bases matching no gene number 2. Reading from cysteine to phenylalanine, the CDR3 counts 14 amino acids. The only DNA kept is the CDR3, 42 bases in frame from the first base. Sample time point, as interpreted from the label and publication: healthy volunteer bleed at 2 weeks. Total RNA was extracted from unfractionated whole blood collected in Tempus Blood RNA tubes. Five or six healthy volunteers served as TCR sequencing controls and were bled at day 0, 2 weeks and 6 weeks. The chain joins TRBV6-5 to TRBJ1-2; 7 nucleotides in the junction match TRBD1. The sample comprised whole blood. This TCR derives from a human donor in good health. Some clones in this sample may be carry-over from other donors' samples. The CDR3 sequence is CASSYQQGNYGYTF. The DNA reads TGTGCCAGCAGTTACCAACAGGGGAACTATGGCTACACCTTC.